These 13 T cell receptor beta chains originate from one sample sequenced in a study of T cell responses to AZD1222 COVID-19 vaccine. Libraries were prepared by immunoSEQ multiplex PCR; TCRdb keeps only in-frame clonotypes and omits some of them. This table has 45,000 to 60,000 clones, about three quarters appearing once. Source: peripheral blood, taken on day 0 of AZD1222 vaccination. Receptors originate from an adult in good health.

The chain joins TRBV7-2 to TRBJ2-4; 7 nucleotides line up with TRBD2. This CDR3 is 14 amino acids long. In germline, CDR1 is SGHTA, CDR2 FQGNSA. V dropped 4 bases and J dropped 8; count of bases not matched to a gene: 8. The CDR3 loop reads CASSWRGGRDIQYF. The CDR3, as DNA: TGTGCCAGCAGCTGGAGGGGAGGGCGGGACATTCAGTACTTC. The variable domain in full, completed from reference TRBV7-2 and TRBJ2-4, reads GAGVSQSPSNKVTEKGKDVELRCDPISGHTALYWYRQSLGQGLEFLIYFQGNSAPDKSGLPSDRFSAERTGGSVSTLTIQRTQQEDSAVYLCASSWRGGRDIQYFGAGTRLSVL.

This rearrangement joins TRBV5-1 to TRBJ2-2, with TRBD2 identical over 13 bases. This CDR3 is built from 16 residues. Germline values: CDR1 SGHRS, CDR2 YFSETQ. V gave up 3 bases and J gave up 4 bases; unmatched junction bases: 3. The CDR3 here is CASSSTSGRATGELFF. The CDR3 DNA sequence: TGCGCCAGCAGCTCTACTAGCGGGAGGGCCACCGGGGAGCTGTTTTTT.

V and J are TRBV14 and TRBJ2-3; TRBD2 agrees at 9 bases. CDR3 length: 16 residues. V shed 1 base, J shed 7 bases, and the junction held 9 bases outside the gene matches. The germline V gene encodes CDR1 SGHDN and CDR2 FVKESK. The CDR3: CASSQVARGGENTQYF. CDR3 sequence (DNA): TGTGCCAGCAGCCAAGTCGCGCGCGGGGGGGAAAATACGCAGTATTTT.

The gene calls are TRBV7-9 and TRBJ1-2; D is unclear. Trimming cost V 5 bases and J 1 base, with 20 bases left between them. The CDR3 consists of 17 residues. Germline CDR1 reads SEHNR; CDR2 reads FQNEAQ (reference sequence). CDR3: CASSIVSPQDLNYGYTF. For the CDR3, the DNA is TGTGCCAGCAGCATAGTCTCGCCGCAAGACCTTAACTATGGCTACACCTTC.

The V gene is TRBV10-3, the J gene TRBJ2-7; D is ambiguous. The CDR3 totals 12 residues. The V end lost 11 bases, the J end lost 6 bases, and 17 bases lay between the germline ends. CDR1 is ENHRY and CDR2 is SYGVKD in the germline V gene. The CDR3 reads CAASDGRSEQYF. The CDR3 DNA reads TGTGCCGCCTCGGACGGCCGGAGCGAGCAGTACTTC.

This clone was seen once. The genes are TRBV6-6 and TRBJ1-2; the D is unclear. Germline CDR1 is MNHNY and CDR2 is SVGAGI (reference sequence). V was pared by 6 bases and J by 6 bases, with 8 bases between. CDR3 length equals 11 residues. For the CDR3, the DNA is TGTGCCAGCAGCACACAGAATGGCTACACCTTC. It is translated as CASSTQNGYTF.

This clone has a handful of counts. This sequence joins TRBV7-9 and TRBJ2-3; D possibly corresponds to TRBD2 (6 bases). The V and J ends lost 4 bases and 9 bases respectively, with 23 bases between them. From germline, CDR1 is SEHNR and CDR2 FQNEAQ (reference sequence). This CDR3 has 16 amino acids. The CDR3 DNA follows: TGTGCCAGCAGCTCCATAGCGGCAACGAGTGGGGGGACGCAGTATTTT. This gives the protein CASSSIAATSGGTQYF.

The V call is TRBV18, the J call TRBJ2-3, with D hard to call. The CDR3 covers 11 residues. V was cut by 3 bases and J by 6 bases, with 4 bases left in between. Germline V gene data show CDR1 as KGHSH and CDR2 as LQKENI. This CDR3 is CASSPMDTQYF. As DNA, the CDR3 is TGTGCCAGCTCACCGATGGATACGCAGTATTTT.

The V call is TRBV30, the J call TRBJ1-3; D is unclear. V was clipped by 4 bases and J by 0 bases, with 13 bases between them. Germline CDR1 GTSNPN, CDR2 SVGIG (reference sequence). This CDR3 spans 15 amino acids. CDR3 coding DNA: TGTGCCTGGAATCTCGGCAGGAGCTCTGGAAACACCATATATTTT. Translation: CAWNLGRSSGNTIYF. The complete variable domain, with remaining parts taken from reference TRBV30 and TRBJ1-3, reads SQTIHQWPATLVQPVGSPLSLECTVEGTSNPNLYWYRQAAGRGLQLLFYSVGIGQISSEVPQNLSASRPQDRQFILSSKKLLLSDSGFYLCAWNLGRSSGNTIYFGEGSWLTVV.

V and J are TRBV5-6 and TRBJ1-2; D is ambiguous. This CDR3 comprises 15 residues. V was trimmed by 0 bases and J by 8 bases, leaving 17 bases between them. In germline, CDR1 is SGHDT, CDR2 YYEEEE. CDR3 amino acids: CASSLAGAGRMGYTF. CDR3 nucleotide sequence: TGTGCCAGCAGCTTGGCCGGAGCGGGGAGAATGGGCTACACCTTC.

The rearrangement links TRBV5-1 to TRBJ2-3, with 8 bases fitting TRBD2. The CDR3 sequence is 15 residues long. Germline V CDR1 and CDR2: SGHRS, YFSETQ. V dropped 5 bases and J dropped 0; count of bases not matched to a gene: 5. In DNA, the CDR3 is TGCGCCAGCAGATTGACGGGGGGGAGCACAGATACGCAGTATTTT. Its translation is CASRLTGGSTDTQYF. Full variable domain (outside the CDR3, taken from reference TRBV5-1 and TRBJ2-3): KAGVTQTPRYLIKTRGQQVTLSCSPISGHRSVSWYQQTPGQGLQFLFEYFSETQRNKGNFPGRFSGRQFSNSRSEMNVSTLELGDSALYLCASRLTGGSTDTQYFGPGTRLTVL.

For this clone: At the DNA level, this CDR3 is encoded by other sequences in the same sample as well. The chain joins TRBV27 to TRBJ1-1; 8 bases match TRBD1. The CDR3 contains 14 residues. V was pared by 6 bases and J by 0 bases, with 3 bases of the junction left unmatched. In germline, CDR1 is MNHEY, CDR2 SMNVEV (reference sequence). The CDR3 region is CASSHRGMNTEAFF. CDR3 bases: TGTGCCAGCAGCCACAGGGGGATGAACACTGAAGCTTTCTTT.

This clone was seen once. The chain employs TRBV10-1 and TRBJ2-1, with D possibly being TRBD2 (6 bases). The V gene's germline CDR1 is WNHNN and CDR2 SYGVQD (reference sequence). The CDR3 runs to 15 residues. Trimming removed 3 bases at V and 2 bases at J, with 11 bases between. The DNA for the CDR3 is TGCGCCAGCAGTGACTTTAGCGGCCCCTACAATGAGCAGTTCTTC. Protein product: CASSDFSGPYNEQFF.